Listed below are T cell receptor beta chains from one sample, sequenced in a study of T-cell reconstitution after alpha-beta-depleted transplantation in children. TCRdb independently ran MiXCR on the PCR reads; one entry per CDR3 protein. Among tens of thousands of distinct CDR3 sequences listed, approximately 9.2% were seen once. This specimen consisted of PBMCs, mostly from graft donor cells, obtained 60 days after TCRalphabeta/CD19-depleted stem cell transplant. The receptors shown here come from a male patient between 2 and 9 years old who had a stem cell transplant for chronic granulomatous disease, so the T cells may come from the graft donor. The CDR3 runs from the conserved cysteine through the conserved F or W. A D gene is named only where the DNA matches it firmly. Not all rows give a size; the values are once, few, many and, for expanded clones, a class.

CDR3aa	CDR3nt	abundance	v_gene	j_gene	d_gene
CASSEAGAQTYNEQFF	TGTGCCAGTAGCGAGGCGGGAGCCCAAACCTACAATGAGCAGTTCTTC	few	TRBV19	TRBJ2-1	TRBD2
CSARDWAGPYNEQFF	TGCAGTGCTAGAGATTGGGCAGGGCCATACAATGAGCAGTTCTTC	many	TRBV20-1	TRBJ2-1	.
CASSPTSGSSGELFF	TGTGCCAGCAGTCCGACTAGCGGGAGCTCCGGGGAGCTGTTTTTT	.	TRBV6-4	TRBJ2-2	TRBD2
CASRSRGDDGTGDQEATQYF	TGTGCCAGCAGATCCAGAGGGGATGACGGGACAGGGGATCAGGAAGCGACCCAGTACTTC	many	TRBV7-6	TRBJ2-5	TRBD1
CASTPYRGGYGETQYF	TGTGCCAGCACCCCCTATAGAGGGGGGTATGGAGAGACCCAGTACTTC	many	TRBV6-2/TRBV6-3	TRBJ2-5	.
CSARDAKVNTEAFF	TGCAGTGCTAGAGATGCCAAGGTGAACACTGAAGCTTTCTTT	many	TRBV20-1	TRBJ1-1	.
CASSAPRGARGQPQHF	TGTGCCAGCAGTGCCCCCCGGGGGGCCAGGGGTCAGCCCCAGCATTTT	many	TRBV28	TRBJ1-5	.
CAWSVRGMGNQPQHF	TGTGCCTGGAGTGTGAGGGGGATGGGCAATCAGCCCCAGCATTTT	few	TRBV30	TRBJ1-5	.
CASSKASPGELFF	TGTGCCAGCAGTAAAGCGAGTCCCGGGGAGCTGTTTTTT	many	TRBV12-3/TRBV12-4	TRBJ2-2	.
CASSYGQMGTDTQYF	TGTGCCAGCAGTTATGGACAAATGGGGACAGATACGCAGTATTTT	many	TRBV28	TRBJ2-3	.
CASSKWTGRELEQFF	TGCGCCAGCAGCAAATGGACAGGGAGGGAACTAGAGCAGTTCTTC	few	TRBV5-1	TRBJ2-1	.
CASSVSGANTEAFF	TGTGCCAGCAGCGTATCAGGGGCTAACACTGAAGCTTTCTTT	many	TRBV9	TRBJ1-1	.
CASSIGQTLNTEAFF	TGCGCCAGCAGCATTGGACAGACCTTGAACACTGAAGCTTTCTTT	many	TRBV5-1	TRBJ1-1	.
CSALPGQGKLYF	TGCAGTGCCCTCCCCGGGCAGGGGAAACTGTATTTT	.	TRBV20-1	TRBJ2-3	.
CASSSRDGHFNTQYF	TGTGCCAGCAGCTCCCGGGACGGCCATTTTAATACGCAGTATTTT	many	TRBV11-2	TRBJ2-3	.
CASSRNTGGAQYF	TGTGCCAGCAGCCGGAATACAGGGGGCGCGCAGTACTTC	.	TRBV3-1	TRBJ2-7	TRBD1
CASSYMLVGGTGNTEAFF	TGTGCCAGCAGTTATATGTTAGTGGGGGGCACGGGAAACACTGAAGCTTTCTTT	many	TRBV28	TRBJ1-1	.
CASSLDLVRGEQYF	TGTGCCAGCAGCTTAGACCTAGTTCGGGGCGAGCAGTACTTC	many	TRBV7-2	TRBJ2-7	.
CASSSDIGKNIQYF	TGCGCCAGCAGCTCTGACATCGGCAAAAACATTCAGTACTTC	many	TRBV5-1	TRBJ2-4	.
CASSLFGARSYNEQFF	TGTGCCAGCAGTTTGTTCGGGGCACGCAGCTACAATGAGCAGTTCTTC	few	TRBV28	TRBJ2-1	.
CASSDPREELFF	TGTGCCAGCAGTGACCCTCGTGAGGAACTGTTTTTT	many	TRBV25-1	TRBJ1-4	.
CASSTENGYNEQFF	TGTGCCAGCAGCACCGAAAACGGGTACAATGAGCAGTTCTTC	many	TRBV12-3/TRBV12-4	TRBJ2-1	.
CSACRSSYEQYF	TGCAGTGCATGTAGGAGCTCCTACGAGCAGTACTTC	many	TRBV20-1	TRBJ2-7	.